A single sample is the source of the 32 T cell receptor beta chains below, sequenced in a study of shared clonotypes between healthy human individuals. Clones were read by immunoSEQ multiplex PCR, and TCRdb kept only the in-frame ones, dropping some. The sample lists around 2,000,000 clones; over 85% were seen once. Terminally differentiated effector memory CD45RA+ cells were excluded from the naive CD8 cells, which were CD45RO-negative and positively selected for CCR7. Sample: naive CD8+ T cells sorted from blood. These receptors originate from a man aged 18 to 29 in good health.

V usage is TRBV2 and J usage is TRBJ1-2; D is unclear. Germline CDR1 is SNHLY and CDR2 is FYNNEI. This CDR3 comprises 15 residues. With 6 bases removed from V and 9 bases from J, the gap between germline ends came to 23 bases. CDR3 residues: CASRDRLPGPRSYTF. For the CDR3, the DNA is TGTGCCAGCAGGGATCGACTTCCCGGCCCTAGGAGCTACACCTTC.

The CDR3 protein is CASSLVGGPSDEQFF. Here the CDR3 DNA reads TGTGCCAGCAGCTTAGTGGGAGGGCCAAGCGATGAGCAGTTCTTC. The V gene is TRBV7-9, the J gene TRBJ2-1, with 7 nucleotides matching TRBD2. Looked up from germline, CDR1 is SEHNR and CDR2 is FQNEAQ (reference sequence). The CDR3 is 15 amino acids. The V gene end was trimmed by 1 base and the J gene end by 8 bases; junction bases not matched to a gene: 8.

As concerns this clone: The sample holds other DNA sequences that translate to the same CDR3. This chain joins TRBV28 and TRBJ1-1; D is unresolved. CDR1 and CDR2 from the germline V gene are MDHEN and SYDVKM. CDR3 size: 14 residues. V lost 1 base, J lost 1 base, and 7 bases lay in between. DNA of the CDR3: TGTGCCAGCAGTTTATCTCGGGGGAACACTGAAGCTTTCTTT. Encoded protein: CASSLSRGNTEAFF.

The chain recombines TRBV2 with TRBJ2-1, with 7 bases lining up with TRBD1. V was clipped by 11 bases and J by 7 bases; unmatched bases: 8. Per the germline V gene, CDR1 is SNHLY and CDR2 is FYNNEI. This CDR3 spans 12 amino acids. The CDR3 coding sequence is TGTGCCTCGAGGGACAGAACTAATGAGCAGTTCTTC. Residues: CASRDRTNEQFF. Complete variable domain (other parts from reference TRBV2 and TRBJ2-1): EPEVTQTPSHQVTQMGQEVILRCVPISNHLYFYWYRQILGQKVEFLVSFYNNEISEKSEIFDDQFSVERPDGSNFTLKIRSTKLEDSAMYFCASRDRTNEQFFGPGTRLTVL.

V is TRBV4-1 and J is TRBJ1-1; D remains unclear. CDR3 size: 15 residues. Germline assignment: CDR1 MGHRA and CDR2 YSYEKL. Trimming removed 8 bases from V and 1 base from J, with 17 bases in between. The CDR3 protein is CASSESPKSNTEAFF. CDR3 nucleotide sequence: TGCGCCAGCTCAGAATCCCCCAAATCGAACACTGAAGCTTTCTTT.

The chain is built from TRBV7-6 and TRBJ2-5, with D hard to call. This CDR3 comprises 13 residues. CDR1 and CDR2 from the germline V gene are SGHVS and FNYEAQ. Deletions cut 2 bases from V and 3 bases from J, with 7 bases between. Written as DNA, the CDR3 is TGTGCCAGCAGCTTACCCGATGAAGAGACCCAGTACTTC. This gives the protein CASSLPDEETQYF.

This clone was observed a handful of times. The chain recombines TRBV2 with TRBJ1-2; D remains unclear. From germline, CDR1 is SNHLY and CDR2 FYNNEI. V lost 3 bases to trimming and J lost 1 base, with 9 bases between them. CDR3 length: 14 residues. The CDR3 reads CASSDWQINYGYTF. The CDR3 region has the DNA TGTGCCAGCAGTGACTGGCAGATTAACTATGGCTACACCTTC. Full variable domain (outside the CDR3, taken from reference TRBV2 and TRBJ1-2): EPEVTQTPSHQVTQMGQEVILRCVPISNHLYFYWYRQILGQKVEFLVSFYNNEISEKSEIFDDQFSVERPDGSNFTLKIRSTKLEDSAMYFCASSDWQINYGYTFGSGTRLTVV.

This chain joins TRBV25-1 and TRBJ1-5; 7 bases line up with TRBD1. Germline values: CDR1 MGHDK, CDR2 SYGVNS. The CDR3 is 14 residues long. V shed 3 bases and J 3 bases; nucleotides not matched to a gene: 2. This CDR3 reads CASSDGQANQPQHF. The CDR3, as DNA: TGTGCCAGCAGTGATGGACAGGCCAATCAGCCCCAGCATTTT.

This chain joins TRBV6-6 and TRBJ2-7; D is undetermined. V was trimmed by 5 bases and J by 2 bases, leaving 10 bases between them. Germline CDR1 and CDR2: MNHNY and SVGAGI (reference sequence). This CDR3 spans 13 amino acids. The CDR3 here is CASSAPGTYEQYF. The DNA of the CDR3 is TGTGCCAGCAGTGCCCCTGGTACCTACGAGCAGTACTTC.

The CDR3 nucleotides are TGTGCCAGCAGTTTACCCAGGGCCAGCACCGGGGAGCTGTTTTTT. Translated: CASSLPRASTGELFF. The chain is built from TRBV28 and TRBJ2-2; the D gene is possibly TRBD1 (5 bases). Per germline, CDR1 MDHEN and CDR2 SYDVKM. Trimming removed 2 bases from V and 4 bases from J, with 11 bases in between. This CDR3 is 15 amino acids long. Full variable domain (rest looked up from reference TRBV28 and TRBJ2-2): DVKVTQSSRYLVKRTGEKVFLECVQDMDHENMFWYRQDPGLGLRLIYFSYDVKMKEKGDIPEGYSVSREKKERFSLILESASTNQTSMYLCASSLPRASTGELFFGEGSRLTVL.

The V gene is TRBV5-6, the J gene TRBJ2-7, with D tentatively TRBD1 or TRBD2 (5 bases each). Looked up from germline, CDR1 is SGHDT and CDR2 is YYEEEE. This CDR3 is 15 amino acids long. The ends were cut back, 5 bases at V and 0 bases at J, with 15 bases in the middle. In DNA, the CDR3 is TGTGCCAGCAGGGAGACGGGACCGAGCTCCTACGAGCAGTACTTC. This codes for CASRETGPSSYEQYF.

This chain connects TRBV30 to TRBJ1-2; no firm D call. The CDR3 loop spans 11 amino acids. Trimming removed 2 bases at V and 8 bases at J, with 9 bases between. Per germline, CDR1 GTSNPN and CDR2 SVGIG (reference sequence). CDR3 nucleotide sequence: TGTGCCTGGAGTCCCGTGGCCGGCTACACCTTC. Encoded protein: CAWSPVAGYTF.

The V call is TRBV6-1, the J call TRBJ1-2; tentative D call: TRBD1 (5 bases). There are 15 residues in the CDR3. Deletions cut 6 bases from V and 3 bases from J, with 17 bases between. Germline values: CDR1 MNHNS, CDR2 SASEGT. CDR3 loop: CASRGGPSRDYGYTF. CDR3 DNA sequence: TGTGCCAGCAGGGGGGGACCCTCACGGGACTATGGCTACACCTTC.

This chain joins TRBV2 and TRBJ1-4; D remains unclear. Trimming took 2 bases from V and 2 from J, leaving 3 bases between them. Germline CDR1 and CDR2: SNHLY and FYNNEI. This CDR3 contains 13 residues. For the CDR3, the DNA is TGTGCCAGCAGTGAATCGACTAATGAAAAACTGTTTTTT. Translated, it gives CASSESTNEKLFF.

The V and J genes are TRBV7-9 and TRBJ1-1, with D possibly being TRBD1 (5 bases). The CDR3 sequence is 13 residues long. V shed 5 bases and J shed 5 bases, with 12 bases lying between them. Germline CDR1 and CDR2: SEHNR and FQNEAQ (reference sequence). CDR3 in amino acids: CASSPTWGTEAFF. The CDR3, as DNA: TGTGCCAGCAGCCCCACCTGGGGGACTGAAGCTTTCTTT.

Of note for this clone: Additional DNA sequences in this sample encode the identical CDR3. This chain uses TRBV6-5 with TRBJ2-7; no firm D call. This CDR3 comprises 13 residues. Trimming pared 2 bases from V and 1 base from J, leaving 6 bases between. Germline V CDR1 and CDR2: MNHEY, SVGAGI. The CDR3 DNA sequence: TGTGCCAGCAGTTACGGGGTATCCTACGAGCAGTACTTC. Translation: CASSYGVSYEQYF.

This clone was recorded only once. This same CDR3 is encoded by further DNA sequences in the sample. The chain recombines TRBV10-2 with TRBJ2-7; no reliable D call. Germline CDR1 is WSHSY and CDR2 is SAAADI. The CDR3 is 12 amino acids. Between the trimmed V and J ends, which lost 2 bases and 4 bases, there was a span of 6 bases. The CDR3 protein is CASSETGYEQYF. CDR3 DNA sequence: TGCGCCAGCAGTGAGACGGGTTACGAGCAGTACTTC.

This clone was seen more than once but under ten times. V usage is TRBV30 and J usage is TRBJ1-2; no clear D. The ends were cut back, 2 bases at V and 4 bases at J, with 14 bases in the middle. Per germline, CDR1 GTSNPN and CDR2 SVGIG (reference sequence). The CDR3 runs to 14 residues. The DNA of the CDR3 is TGTGCCTGGAGTTGGGAGGACGTCGGCTATGGCTACACCTTC. Amino acid sequence: CAWSWEDVGYGYTF.

This chain uses TRBV4-3 with TRBJ1-4; 8 nucleotides align to TRBD1. CDR3 size: 17 residues. V gave up 0 bases and J gave up 2 bases; unmatched junction bases: 5. CDR1 LGHNA and CDR2 YSLEER come from the germline V gene. The CDR3 reads CASSQDGRGLTNEKLFF. In DNA form, the CDR3 reads TGCGCCAGCAGCCAAGATGGCAGGGGGCTTACTAATGAAAAACTGTTTTTT.

Only one count was recorded for this clone. The chain combines TRBV7-2 with TRBJ2-1; D not resolved. V dropped 6 bases and J dropped 8 bases, with 17 bases sitting between them. CDR1 is SGHTA, CDR2 FQGNSA, per germline. The CDR3 is 14 residues long. The CDR3 here is CASSWSFPMDEQFF. CDR3 DNA sequence: TGTGCCAGCAGTTGGAGCTTCCCTATGGATGAGCAGTTCTTC.

This clone was picked up one time. The gene calls are TRBV28 and TRBJ1-2; no reliable D call. The CDR3 consists of 14 residues. Germline V gene data show CDR1 as MDHEN and CDR2 as SYDVKM. V was cut by 1 base and J by 8 bases, with 14 bases left in between. The CDR3 is CASSLSDLRRGYTF. CDR3 sequence (DNA): TGTGCCAGCAGTTTATCGGACCTCAGGAGAGGCTACACCTTC.

The chain is built from TRBV10-2 and TRBJ1-2; D ambiguous. The CDR3 extends over 13 amino acids. In germline, CDR1 is WSHSY, CDR2 SAAADI. Trimming took off 2 bases at V and 3 bases at J, with 7 bases between the two ends. CDR3: CASSEGEDYGYTF. For the CDR3, the DNA is TGCGCCAGCAGTGAGGGGGAAGACTATGGCTACACCTTC.

This clone was seen only once. This chain joins TRBV9 and TRBJ1-2; TRBD1 agrees at 7 bases. Germline V lookup: CDR1 SGDLS, CDR2 YYNGEE. With 4 bases clipped from V and 4 bases from J, the junction kept 13 bases outside the gene matches. This CDR3 spans 16 amino acids. Here the CDR3 DNA reads TGTGCCAGCAGCTTAGCACAGGGGTCAGAGGGCTATGGCTACACCTTC. This encodes CASSLAQGSEGYGYTF.

The chain combines TRBV7-8 with TRBJ2-5; D might be TRBD1 or TRBD2, each matching 5 bases. Per germline, CDR1 SGHVS and CDR2 FQNEAQ. The length of the CDR3 is 15 residues. Deletions cut 4 bases from V and 0 bases from J, with 12 bases between. In nucleotides, the CDR3 is TGTGCCAGCAGCTCAGAAGAGGGGCACCAAGAGACCCAGTACTTC. The encoded protein is CASSSEEGHQETQYF. The full variable domain, completed using reference TRBV7-8 and TRBJ2-5, is GAGVSQSPRYKVAKRGQDVALRCDPISGHVSLFWYQQALGQGPEFLTYFQNEAQLDKSGLPSDRFFAERPEGSVSTLKIQRTQQEDSAVYLCASSSEEGHQETQYFGPGTRLLVL.

This rearrangement joins TRBV2 to TRBJ2-7; no clear D gene. CDR1 is SNHLY, CDR2 FYNNEI, per germline. The V end lost 8 bases, the J end lost 0 bases, and 11 bases lay between the germline ends. The CDR3 covers 13 residues. The CDR3 reads CASRSRSSYEQYF. The CDR3 DNA reads TGTGCCAGCCGATCGCGGAGCTCCTACGAGCAGTACTTC.

The chain links TRBV30 to TRBJ1-5; D is possibly TRBD1 (5 bases). Germline lookup yields CDR1 GTSNPN and CDR2 SVGIG (reference sequence). With 2 bases removed from V and 4 bases from J, the gap between germline ends came to 12 bases. The CDR3 is 14 residues long. As DNA, the CDR3 is TGTGCCTGGAGTATCGGGGCAGGGAATCAGCCCCAGCATTTT. Protein product: CAWSIGAGNQPQHF.

The chain links TRBV27 to TRBJ2-7; weak D call: TRBD2 (5 bases). The CDR3 is 14 amino acids. The ends were cut back, 0 bases at V and 5 bases at J, with 11 bases in the middle. CDR1 MNHEY and CDR2 SMNVEV come from the germline V gene (reference sequence). CDR3 residues: CASSLSGEWDEQYF. The CDR3 region has the DNA TGTGCCAGCAGTTTATCGGGAGAATGGGACGAGCAGTACTTC.

On this clone: A far larger clone differs by one base, so this is likely a read error. The same CDR3 can be traced to other DNA sequences in this sample. This chain joins TRBV5-4 and TRBJ1-1; D is unresolved. Germline CDR1 SGHNT, CDR2 YYREEE (reference sequence). V was cut by 2 bases and J by 1 base, with 6 bases left in between. The CDR3 has 13 amino acids. CDR3 protein: CASSLGGNTEAFF. The CDR3 DNA is TGTGCCAGCAGCTTAGGAGGGAACACTGAAGCTTTCTTT.

This chain joins TRBV11-2 and TRBJ1-1; tentative D call: TRBD1 (5 bases). This CDR3 is built from 15 residues. Per germline, CDR1 SGHAT and CDR2 FQNNGV. Trimming removed 5 bases from V and 5 bases from J, with 18 bases in between. The CDR3, as DNA: TGTGCCAGCAGCCCGAGTCGGGGCGGTGTTACTGAAGCTTTCTTT. Protein product: CASSPSRGGVTEAFF.

Of note for this clone: Other DNA variants within this sample encode the same CDR3. V usage is TRBV27 and J usage is TRBJ1-5, with D unclear. Trimming left V 3 bases short and J 3 bases short, with 9 bases between. Germline V CDR1 and CDR2: MNHEY, SMNVEV (reference sequence). The CDR3 spans 14 residues. The CDR3, as DNA: TGTGCCAGCAGTTTTCTGGGAGTCAATCAGCCCCAGCATTTT. It yields the protein CASSFLGVNQPQHF.

The rearrangement links TRBV9 to TRBJ2-1; a weak D match, TRBD1 (6 bases). The CDR3 length is 13 residues. Germline CDR1 and CDR2: SGDLS and YYNGEE. Trimming removed 8 bases at V and 6 bases at J, with 15 bases between. The CDR3 here is CASGQGSGNEQFF. DNA for the CDR3: TGTGCCAGTGGCCAGGGGTCCGGCAATGAGCAGTTCTTC. Supplemented by reference TRBV9 and TRBJ2-1, the full variable domain reads DSGVTQTPKHLITATGQRVTLRCSPRSGDLSVYWYQQSLDQGLQFLIQYYNGEERAKGNILERFSAQQFPDLHSELNLSSLELGDSALYFCASGQGSGNEQFFGPGTRLTVL.

The chain combines TRBV5-5 with TRBJ1-6; TRBD1 aligns across 7 bases. Germline CDR1 SGHKS, CDR2 YYEKEE (reference sequence). This CDR3 region has 15 residues. V shed 2 bases, J shed 10 bases, and the junction held 9 bases outside the gene matches. The CDR3, as DNA: TGTGCCAGCAGCTTTGGGCAGGGGGTAGTGTCACCCCTCCACTTT. Residues: CASSFGQGVVSPLHF.